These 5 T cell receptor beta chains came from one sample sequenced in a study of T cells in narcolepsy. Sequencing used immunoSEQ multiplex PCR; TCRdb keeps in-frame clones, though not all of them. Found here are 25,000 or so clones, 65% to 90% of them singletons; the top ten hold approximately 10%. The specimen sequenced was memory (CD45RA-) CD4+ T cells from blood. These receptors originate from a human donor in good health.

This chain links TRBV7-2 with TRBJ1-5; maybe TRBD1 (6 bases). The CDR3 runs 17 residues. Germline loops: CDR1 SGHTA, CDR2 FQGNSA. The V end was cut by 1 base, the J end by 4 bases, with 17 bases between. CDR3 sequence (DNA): TGTGCCAGCAGCTTAGTATTTAGCGGGCAGGGGAATCAGCCCCAGCATTTT. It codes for CASSLVFSGQGNQPQHF.

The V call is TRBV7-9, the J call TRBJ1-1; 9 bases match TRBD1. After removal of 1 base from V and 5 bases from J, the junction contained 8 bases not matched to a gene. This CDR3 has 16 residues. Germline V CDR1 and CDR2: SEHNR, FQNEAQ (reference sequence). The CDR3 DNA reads TGTGCCAGCAGCTTAGACAATCCCGGGACAGGGACTGAAGCTTTCTTT. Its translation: CASSLDNPGTGTEAFF.

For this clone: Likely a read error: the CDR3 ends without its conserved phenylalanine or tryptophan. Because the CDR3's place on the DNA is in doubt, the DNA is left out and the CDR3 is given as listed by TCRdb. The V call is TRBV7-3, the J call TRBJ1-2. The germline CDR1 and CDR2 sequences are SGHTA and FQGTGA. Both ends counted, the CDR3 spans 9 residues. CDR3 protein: CASSHLRVK.

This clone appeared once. CDR3 amino acids: CASSFGGTDTQYF. Here the CDR3 DNA reads TGTGCCAGCAGCTTCGGGGGCACAGATACGCAGTATTTT. This chain joins TRBV7-9 and TRBJ2-3; D might be TRBD2 (5 bases). Germline CDR1 reads SEHNR; CDR2 reads FQNEAQ (reference sequence). V lost 3 bases to trimming and J lost 1 base, with 5 bases between them. The CDR3 extends over 13 amino acids.

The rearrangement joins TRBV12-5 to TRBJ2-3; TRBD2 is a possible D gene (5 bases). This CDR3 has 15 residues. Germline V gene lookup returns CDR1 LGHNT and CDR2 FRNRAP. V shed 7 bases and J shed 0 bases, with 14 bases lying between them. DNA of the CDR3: TGTGCTAGTGCCCCTAGGTCGGGAAGCACAGATACGCAGTATTTT. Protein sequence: CASAPRSGSTDTQYF. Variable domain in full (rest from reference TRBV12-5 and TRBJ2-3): DARVTQTPRHKVTEMGQEVTMRCQPILGHNTVFWYRQTMMQGLELLAYFRNRAPLDDSGMPKDRFSAEMPDATLATLKIQPSEPRDSAVYFCASAPRSGSTDTQYFGPGTRLTVL.